This T cell receptor beta chain derives from a study of monozygotic twins with inflammatory bowel disease. Investigators extracted total RNA from whole blood and did not sort T cells. With the 5' RACE reads reprocessed, TCRdb shows one record per CDR3 protein and no DNA. The table gives around 190,000 distinct CDR3 sequences; the top ten clones make up less than 2% of it. This CDR3 region has 13 residues. Germline V gives CDR1 SGHVS, CDR2 FQNEAQ. Sequencing was carried out using blood. The sequence came from a human donor with ulcerative colitis or Crohn's disease, or a healthy co-twin of an affected twin (not recorded which). The genes are TRBV7-8 and TRBJ2-2; there is no DNA to check the TCRdb D call of TRBD1. The CDR3 region is CASGRKGTGELFF.